This record covers a single T cell receptor beta chain. What it binds is not known. The germline gives CDR1 MNHEY, CDR2 SVGAGI. This CDR3 region has 15 residues. Losses at the gene ends were 6 bases for V and 1 base for J; bases not matched to a gene: 3. The sample belongs to a study of cytomegalovirus exposure and HLA in healthy donors. Looking at the study overall: Prior work identified around 120 million unique TCR beta sequences in 150 million to 200 million T cells.

Study-level points and caveats: Analysis performed later showed TCR beta chains linked to HLA being more clonally expanded than equally common others. Presence/absence comparisons presumed near-even sequencing depth among donors.

PCR used 60 Vbeta primers and 13 Jbeta primers. Sequencing was performed with immunoSEQ multiplex PCR; in TCRdb, only in-frame clones are kept and a portion is missing. The sample contains approximately 140,000 clones, around 73% of which appear only once. The sequence derives from a female donor in good health and CMV-seronegative. The chain combines TRBV6-5 with TRBJ2-2; TRBD1 matches 9 bases. Specimen: PBMCs. As DNA, the CDR3 is TGTGCCAGCAGAGGACAGGGGATGAACACCGGGGAGCTGTTTTTT. Translation gives CASRGQGMNTGELFF.